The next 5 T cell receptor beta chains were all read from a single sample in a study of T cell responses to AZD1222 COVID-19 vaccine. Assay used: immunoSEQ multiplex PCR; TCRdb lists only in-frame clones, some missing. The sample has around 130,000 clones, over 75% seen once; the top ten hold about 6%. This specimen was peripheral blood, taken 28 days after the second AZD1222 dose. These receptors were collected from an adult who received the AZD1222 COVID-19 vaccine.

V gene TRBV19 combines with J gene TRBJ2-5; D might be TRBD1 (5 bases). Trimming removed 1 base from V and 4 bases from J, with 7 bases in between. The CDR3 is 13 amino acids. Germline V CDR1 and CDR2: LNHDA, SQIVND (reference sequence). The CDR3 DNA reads TGTGCCAGTAGTATAGTAAGGGGAGAGACCCAGTACTTC. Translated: CASSIVRGETQYF.

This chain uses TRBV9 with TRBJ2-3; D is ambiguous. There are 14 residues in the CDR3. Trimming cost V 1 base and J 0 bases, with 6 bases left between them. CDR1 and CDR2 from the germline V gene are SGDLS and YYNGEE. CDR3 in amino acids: CASSVTVSTDTQYF. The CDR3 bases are TGTGCCAGCAGCGTAACAGTTAGCACAGATACGCAGTATTTT. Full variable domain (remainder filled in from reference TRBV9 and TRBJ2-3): DSGVTQTPKHLITATGQRVTLRCSPRSGDLSVYWYQQSLDQGLQFLIQYYNGEERAKGNILERFSAQQFPDLHSELNLSSLELGDSALYFCASSVTVSTDTQYFGPGTRLTVL.

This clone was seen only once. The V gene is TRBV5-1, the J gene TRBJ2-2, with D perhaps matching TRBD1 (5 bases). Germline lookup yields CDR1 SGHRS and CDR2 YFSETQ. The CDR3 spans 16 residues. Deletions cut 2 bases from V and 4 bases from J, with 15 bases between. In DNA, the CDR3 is TGCGCCAGCAGCTTAACCCTGGGCAGGGTCACCGGGGAGCTGTTTTTT. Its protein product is CASSLTLGRVTGELFF.

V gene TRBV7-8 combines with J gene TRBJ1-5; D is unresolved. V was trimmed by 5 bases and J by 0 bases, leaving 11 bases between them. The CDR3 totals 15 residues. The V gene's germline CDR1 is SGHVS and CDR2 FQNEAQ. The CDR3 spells CASSQNPFSNQPQHF. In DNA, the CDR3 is TGTGCCAGCAGCCAGAACCCCTTTAGCAATCAGCCCCAGCATTTT.

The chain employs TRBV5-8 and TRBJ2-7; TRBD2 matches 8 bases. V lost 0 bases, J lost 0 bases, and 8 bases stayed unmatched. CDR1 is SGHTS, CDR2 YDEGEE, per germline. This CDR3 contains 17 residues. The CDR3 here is CASSLVLAGNPSYEQYF. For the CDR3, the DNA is TGTGCCAGCAGCTTGGTCCTAGCGGGTAACCCCTCCTACGAGCAGTACTTC.